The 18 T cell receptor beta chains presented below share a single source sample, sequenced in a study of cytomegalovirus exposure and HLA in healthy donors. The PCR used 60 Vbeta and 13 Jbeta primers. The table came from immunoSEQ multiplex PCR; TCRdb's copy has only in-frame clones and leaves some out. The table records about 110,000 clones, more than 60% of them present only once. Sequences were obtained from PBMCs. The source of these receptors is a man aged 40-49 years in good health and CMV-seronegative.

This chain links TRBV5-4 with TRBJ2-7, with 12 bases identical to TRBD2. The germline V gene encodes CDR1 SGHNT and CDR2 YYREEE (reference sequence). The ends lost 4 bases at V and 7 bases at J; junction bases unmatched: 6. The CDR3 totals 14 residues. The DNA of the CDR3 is TGTGCCAGCAGCCCTAGCGGGGGGGCGAGAGAGCAGTACTTC. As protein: CASSPSGGAREQYF.

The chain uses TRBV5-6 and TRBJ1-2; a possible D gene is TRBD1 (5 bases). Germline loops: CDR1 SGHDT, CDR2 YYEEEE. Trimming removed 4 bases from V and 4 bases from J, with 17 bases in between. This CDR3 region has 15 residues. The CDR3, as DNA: TGTGCCAGCAGCCGAGGTTTGGTGGGGGGCTATGGCTACACCTTC. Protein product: CASSRGLVGGYGYTF.

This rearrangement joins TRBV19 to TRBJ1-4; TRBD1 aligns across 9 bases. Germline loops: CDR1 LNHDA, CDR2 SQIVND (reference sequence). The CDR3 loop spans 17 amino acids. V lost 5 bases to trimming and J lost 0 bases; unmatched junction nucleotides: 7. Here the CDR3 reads CASSVQGAATTNEKLFF. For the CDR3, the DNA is TGTGCCAGTAGTGTACAGGGGGCGGCGACAACTAATGAAAAACTGTTTTTT.

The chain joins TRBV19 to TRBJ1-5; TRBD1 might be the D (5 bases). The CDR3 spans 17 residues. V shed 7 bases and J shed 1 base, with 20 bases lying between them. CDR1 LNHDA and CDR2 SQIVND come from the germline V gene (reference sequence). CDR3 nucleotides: TGTGCCAGTACCTCAAGATGGGTCAGGGCAAGCAATCAGCCCCAGCATTTT. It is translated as CASTSRWVRASNQPQHF. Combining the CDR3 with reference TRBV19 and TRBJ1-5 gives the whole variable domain DGGITQSPKYLFRKEGQNVTLSCEQNLNHDAMYWYRQDPGQGLRLIYYSQIVNDFQKGDIAEGYSVSREKKESFPLTVTSAQKNPTAFYLCASTSRWVRASNQPQHFGDGTRLSIL.

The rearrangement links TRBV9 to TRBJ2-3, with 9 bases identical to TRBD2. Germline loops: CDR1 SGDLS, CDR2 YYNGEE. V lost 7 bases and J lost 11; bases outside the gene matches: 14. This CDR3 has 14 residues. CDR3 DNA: TGTGCCAGCGGAAGTCCAGCTAGCGGGGAGGGGCAGTATTTT. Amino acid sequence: CASGSPASGEGQYF.

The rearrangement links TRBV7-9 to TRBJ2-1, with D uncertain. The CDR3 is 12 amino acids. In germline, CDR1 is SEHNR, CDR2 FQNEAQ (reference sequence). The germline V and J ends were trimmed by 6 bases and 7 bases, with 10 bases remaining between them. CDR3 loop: CASRRDSNEQFF. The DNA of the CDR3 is TGTGCCAGCAGGCGAGATTCGAATGAGCAGTTCTTC.

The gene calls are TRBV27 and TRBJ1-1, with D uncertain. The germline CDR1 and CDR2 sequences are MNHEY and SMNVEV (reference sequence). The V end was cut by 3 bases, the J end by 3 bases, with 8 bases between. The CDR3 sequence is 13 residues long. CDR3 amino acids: CASSLKSHTEAFF. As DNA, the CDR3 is TGTGCCAGCAGTTTGAAGAGTCACACTGAAGCTTTCTTT.

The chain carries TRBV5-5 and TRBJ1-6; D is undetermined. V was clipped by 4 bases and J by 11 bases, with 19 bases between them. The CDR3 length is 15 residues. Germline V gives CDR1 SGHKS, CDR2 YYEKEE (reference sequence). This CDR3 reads CASSIIYEDGAPLHF. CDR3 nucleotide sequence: TGTGCCAGCAGCATTATCTACGAGGACGGGGCACCCCTCCACTTT.

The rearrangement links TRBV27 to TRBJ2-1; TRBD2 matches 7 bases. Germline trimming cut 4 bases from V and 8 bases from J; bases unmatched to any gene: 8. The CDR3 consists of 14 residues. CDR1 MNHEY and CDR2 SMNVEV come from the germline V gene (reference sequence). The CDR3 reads CASSSPGLGDEQFF. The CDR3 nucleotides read TGTGCCAGCAGTTCCCCCGGACTAGGGGATGAGCAGTTCTTC.

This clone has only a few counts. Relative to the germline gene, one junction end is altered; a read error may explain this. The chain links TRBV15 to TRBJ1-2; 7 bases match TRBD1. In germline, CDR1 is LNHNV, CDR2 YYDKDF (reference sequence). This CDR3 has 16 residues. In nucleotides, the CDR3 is TGTGCCACCAGCAGAGGGTCAGGGGGTCCTAACTATGCCTACACCTTC. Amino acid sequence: CATSRGSGGPNYAYTF.

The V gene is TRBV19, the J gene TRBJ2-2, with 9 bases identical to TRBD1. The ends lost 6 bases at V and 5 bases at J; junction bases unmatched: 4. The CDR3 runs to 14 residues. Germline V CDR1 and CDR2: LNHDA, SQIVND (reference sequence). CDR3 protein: CASRGQGVTGELFF. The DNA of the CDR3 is TGTGCCAGTAGGGGACAGGGTGTGACCGGGGAGCTGTTTTTT.

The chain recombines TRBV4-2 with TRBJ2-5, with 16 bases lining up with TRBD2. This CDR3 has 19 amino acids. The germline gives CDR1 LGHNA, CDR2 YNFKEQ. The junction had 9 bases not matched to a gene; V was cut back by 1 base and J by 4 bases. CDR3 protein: CASSQVGTSGGGPRETQYF. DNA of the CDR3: TGTGCCAGCAGCCAAGTGGGGACTAGCGGGGGGGGACCTCGAGAGACCCAGTACTTC.

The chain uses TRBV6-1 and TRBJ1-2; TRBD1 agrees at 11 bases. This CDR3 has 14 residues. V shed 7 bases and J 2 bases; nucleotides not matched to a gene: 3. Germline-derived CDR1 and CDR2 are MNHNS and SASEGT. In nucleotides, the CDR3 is TGTGCCAGCATGTGGACAGGGGGCAACTATGGCTACACCTTC. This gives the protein CASMWTGGNYGYTF.

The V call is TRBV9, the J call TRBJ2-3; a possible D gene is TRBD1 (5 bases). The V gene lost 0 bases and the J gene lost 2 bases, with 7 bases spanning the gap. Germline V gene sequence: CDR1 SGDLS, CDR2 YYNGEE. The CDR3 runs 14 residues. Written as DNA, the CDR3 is TGTGCCAGCAGCGTAGAGGGGTCCACAGATACGCAGTATTTT. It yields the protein CASSVEGSTDTQYF.

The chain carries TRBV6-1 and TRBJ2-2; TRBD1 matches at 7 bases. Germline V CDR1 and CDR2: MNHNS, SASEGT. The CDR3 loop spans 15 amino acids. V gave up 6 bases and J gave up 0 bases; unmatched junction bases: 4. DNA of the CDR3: TGTGCCAGCAGCTGGGGACAGTCGAACACCGGGGAGCTGTTTTTT. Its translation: CASSWGQSNTGELFF.

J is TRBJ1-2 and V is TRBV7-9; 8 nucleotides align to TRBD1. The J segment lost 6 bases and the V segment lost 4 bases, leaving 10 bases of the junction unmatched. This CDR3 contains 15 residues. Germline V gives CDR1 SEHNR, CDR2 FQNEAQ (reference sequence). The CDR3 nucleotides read TGTGCCAGCAGCTCCACGTGGACAGGGTTGGATGGCTACACCTTC. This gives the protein CASSSTWTGLDGYTF. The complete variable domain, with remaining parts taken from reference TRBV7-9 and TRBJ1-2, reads DTGVSQNPRHKITKRGQNVTFRCDPISEHNRLYWYRQTLGQGPEFLTYFQNEAQLEKSRLLSDRFSAERPKGSFSTLEIQRTEQGDSAMYLCASSSTWTGLDGYTFGSGTRLTVV.

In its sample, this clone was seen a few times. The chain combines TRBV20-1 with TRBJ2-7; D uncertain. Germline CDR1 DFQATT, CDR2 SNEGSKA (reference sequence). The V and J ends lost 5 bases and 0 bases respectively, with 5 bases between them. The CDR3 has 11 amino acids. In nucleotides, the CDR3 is TGCAGTGCTCTTCGCTCCTACGAGCAGTACTTC. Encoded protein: CSALRSYEQYF.

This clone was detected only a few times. Written as DNA, the CDR3 is TGTGCCAGCAGCGACCGGGACAGGGACCGTGCTGAAGCTTTCTTT. Protein product: CASSDRDRDRAEAFF. This rearrangement joins TRBV7-2 to TRBJ1-1; 9 positions match TRBD1. The ends lost 5 bases at V and 6 bases at J; junction bases unmatched: 10. This CDR3 region has 15 residues. CDR1 is SGHTA and CDR2 is FQGNSA in the germline V gene. Full variable domain (outside the CDR3, taken from reference TRBV7-2 and TRBJ1-1): GAGVSQSPSNKVTEKGKDVELRCDPISGHTALYWYRQSLGQGLEFLIYFQGNSAPDKSGLPSDRFSAERTGGSVSTLTIQRTQQEDSAVYLCASSDRDRDRAEAFFGQGTRLTVV.